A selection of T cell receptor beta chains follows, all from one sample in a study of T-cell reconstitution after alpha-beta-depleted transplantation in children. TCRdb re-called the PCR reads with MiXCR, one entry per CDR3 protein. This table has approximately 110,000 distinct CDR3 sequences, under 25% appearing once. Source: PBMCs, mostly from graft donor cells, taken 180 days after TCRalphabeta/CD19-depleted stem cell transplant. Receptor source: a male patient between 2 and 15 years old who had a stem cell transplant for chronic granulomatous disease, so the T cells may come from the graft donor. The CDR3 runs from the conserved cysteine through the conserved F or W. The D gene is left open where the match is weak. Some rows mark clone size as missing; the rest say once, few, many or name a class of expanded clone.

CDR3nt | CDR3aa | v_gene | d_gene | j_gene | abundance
TGTGCCAGCAGCTTAATGTACGGGGATACGCAGTATTTT | CASSLMYGDTQYF | TRBV7-3 | NA | TRBJ2-3 | few
TGTGCCAGCAGTCCTCCGGACAGGGCAGGCGAGCAGTACTTC | CASSPPDRAGEQYF | TRBV28 | TRBD1 | TRBJ2-7 | NA
TGCAGCGTTGGTCAGAGTACTAGCACAGATACGCAGTATTTT | CSVGQSTSTDTQYF | TRBV29-1 | NA | TRBJ2-3 | few
TGCAGCGCCCAGGTGGAGTACCAAGAGACCCAGTACTTC | CSAQVEYQETQYF | TRBV29-1 | NA | TRBJ2-5 | many
TGTGCCAGCAGGCAAGACACCTCGAACACCGGGGAGCTGTTTTTT | CASRQDTSNTGELFF | TRBV12-3/TRBV12-4 | NA | TRBJ2-2 | NA
TGTGCCAGCAGTTACGAGACTAGCGGGGTATATGAGCAGTTCTTC | CASSYETSGVYEQFF | TRBV6-5 | TRBD2 | TRBJ2-1 | few
TGTGCCAGCAGTTACCCCGAGAAGGGCACCGGGGAGCTGTTTTTT | CASSYPEKGTGELFF | TRBV6-5 | NA | TRBJ2-2 | many
TGTGCCAGCAGTGGAAACAGGGAGCAAGGGCAGTACTTC | CASSGNREQGQYF | TRBV12-3/TRBV12-4 | NA | TRBJ2-7 | NA
TGCAGTGCCGGGGGGGCTAGCGGTACCTACAATGAGCAGTTCTTC | CSAGGASGTYNEQFF | TRBV20-1 | TRBD2 | TRBJ2-1 | few
TGCGCCAGCAGCCCGGACGGGACTAGCCGATACGAGCAGTACTTC | CASSPDGTSRYEQYF | TRBV5-1 | TRBD2 | TRBJ2-7 | NA
TGTGCCACCAGCAGAGATTTAGGAGAAGAGACCCAGTACTTC | CATSRDLGEETQYF | TRBV15 | NA | TRBJ2-5 | NA
TGTGCCACCAGCATTGGCGGAGTTAGCACAGATACGCAGTATTTT | CATSIGGVSTDTQYF | TRBV15 | NA | TRBJ2-3 | NA
TGCGCCAGCAGTTCCCGGACGAGCCTTGGCTCCTACGAGCAGTACTTC | CASSSRTSLGSYEQYF | TRBV5-1 | NA | TRBJ2-7 | NA
TGTGCCAGCAGTCCGATTAATCACTTAGGGGAGGAGACCCAGTACTTC | CASSPINHLGEETQYF | TRBV28 | NA | TRBJ2-5 | once
TGTGCCAGCAGCTTATCTAGCGGCCATTACTACGAGCAGTACTTC | CASSLSSGHYYEQYF | TRBV7-6 | TRBD2 | TRBJ2-7 | many
TGTGCCAGCAGCACGCCGGACAGGGCTGTAACAGATACGCAGTATTTT | CASSTPDRAVTDTQYF | TRBV7-9 | TRBD1 | TRBJ2-3 | NA
TGTGCCAGCTCTCCCCTCCAGACAGGGTATGGGGCCAACGTCCTGACTTTC | CASSPLQTGYGANVLTF | TRBV18 | TRBD1 | TRBJ2-6 | few
TGTGCCAGCAGCTTGGGGTGGAGGTACGAGCAGTACTTC | CASSLGWRYEQYF | TRBV7-2 | NA | TRBJ2-7 | many
TGTGCCAGCAGTCTATTGACAGGGGGCGCCGCGCGAGAGACCCAGTACTTC | CASSLLTGGAARETQYF | TRBV12-3/TRBV12-4 | TRBD1 | TRBJ2-5 | many
TGTGCCAGCAGCTTAGATCGTGGGGTTTACAATGAGCAGTTCTTC | CASSLDRGVYNEQFF | TRBV7-2 | NA | TRBJ2-1 | few
TGCAGTGCTAGAGACGACCGGAATGAGCAGTTCTTC | CSARDDRNEQFF | TRBV20-1 | NA | TRBJ2-1 | NA
TGTGCCAGCGGGATCGCAGCGGGGCGCACAGATACGCAGTATTTT | CASGIAAGRTDTQYF | TRBV7-9 | TRBD2 | TRBJ2-3 | few
TGTGCCAGCAGTTTTTCGGGACAGAACTACCAAGAGACCCAGTACTTC | CASSFSGQNYQETQYF | TRBV7-2 | TRBD1 | TRBJ2-5 | NA
TGTGCCAGCACACGGAACACTGAAGCTTTCTTT | CASTRNTEAFF | TRBV28 | NA | TRBJ1-1 | many
TGTGCCACCAGCAGAACTAGCGGGAGTGTCCATGAGCAGTTCTTC | CATSRTSGSVHEQFF | TRBV15 | TRBD2 | TRBJ2-1 | many
TGCAGTGCTAGAGGACTAGCGGGAGGCCATCCTAAGAGCCATGAGCAGTTCTTC | CSARGLAGGHPKSHEQFF | TRBV20-1 | TRBD2 | TRBJ2-1 | many
TGTGCCAGCACTATCTCGAGCCCCAATGAGCAGTTCTTC | CASTISSPNEQFF | TRBV28 | NA | TRBJ2-1 | few
TGTGCCAGCAGCCAAAGGGAACGGGACAAGGGTAACTCATATGAGCAGTTCTTC | CASSQRERDKGNSYEQFF | TRBV3-1 | NA | TRBJ2-1 | NA
TGTGCCAGCAGCCAGGGACTAGCGGACAGCTACGAGCAGTACTTC | CASSQGLADSYEQYF | TRBV4-2 | TRBD2 | TRBJ2-7 | few
TGCAGTGCTCGCCGAAGCGGAAGCTCCTACAATGAGCAGTTCTTC | CSARRSGSSYNEQFF | TRBV20-1 | NA | TRBJ2-1 | many
TGTGCCATCAGTGGAACCGGGACAGGAGGGGAGACCCAGTACTTC | CAISGTGTGGETQYF | TRBV10-3 | TRBD1 | TRBJ2-5 | NA
TGCGCCAGCAGCTCCCGAATACAAGAGACCCAGTACTTC | CASSSRIQETQYF | TRBV4-1 | NA | TRBJ2-5 | NA
TGCAGCGTCGCAATGGACAGCAATCAGCCCCAGCATTTT | CSVAMDSNQPQHF | TRBV29-1 | NA | TRBJ1-5 | NA
TGCGCCAGCAGCCCCAGGGGTTTGGAGACCCAGTACTTC | CASSPRGLETQYF | TRBV5-1 | NA | TRBJ2-5 | few
TGTGCCAGCAGTTTGGCCCGCGAAGGGGCCCAGTACTTC | CASSLAREGAQYF | TRBV12-3/TRBV12-4 | NA | TRBJ2-5 | many
TGCAGTGCGCTAGACCTAGCCAAAAACATTCAGTACTTC | CSALDLAKNIQYF | TRBV20-1 | NA | TRBJ2-4 | many
TGTGCCTGGAGATCAGTCGATACGCAGTATTTT | CAWRSVDTQYF | TRBV30 | NA | TRBJ2-3 | few
TGTGCCAGCAGTTTAGTGCGAGGCTTAAACAGATACCAAGAGACCCAGTACTTC | CASSLVRGLNRYQETQYF | TRBV12-3/TRBV12-4 | NA | TRBJ2-5 | many
TGTGCCAGCAGCTTAGTACTTACAGATACGCAGTATTTT | CASSLVLTDTQYF | TRBV11-2 | NA | TRBJ2-3 | medium-sized
TGTGCCACCCGATGGACCGCGGCCCTCCACTTT | CATRWTAALHF | TRBV6-6 | NA | TRBJ1-6 | few
TGTGCCAGCACCGCTGGGGGTAGGACTGAAGCTTTCTTT | CASTAGGRTEAFF | TRBV12-3/TRBV12-4 | NA | TRBJ1-1 | many
TGCGCCAGCAGCTTGGAGTACGGTGCCTACGAGCAGTACTTC | CASSLEYGAYEQYF | TRBV5-1 | NA | TRBJ2-7 | many
TGTGCCAGCAGCAAACAGGGGGCGTACTACAATGAGCAGTTCTTC | CASSKQGAYYNEQFF | TRBV12-3/TRBV12-4 | TRBD1 | TRBJ2-1 | many
TGTGCCAGCAGCTTGGTTTTAGGGACCTACGAGCAGTACTTC | CASSLVLGTYEQYF | TRBV5-5 | NA | TRBJ2-7 | NA
TGTGCCAGCAGTGAAGAAGGGACAGGGAACACTGAAGCTTTCTTT | CASSEEGTGNTEAFF | TRBV2 | TRBD1 | TRBJ1-1 | NA
TGTGCCAGCAGTTCCGATAACAATGAGCAGTTCTTC | CASSSDNNEQFF | TRBV6-6 | NA | TRBJ2-1 | NA
TGCAGCGCACAGGGTTTACTTACCTACGAGCAGTACTTC | CSAQGLLTYEQYF | TRBV29-1 | NA | TRBJ2-7 | few
TGCGCCAGCAGCTCGGACAGTATCTACTATGAGCAGTTCTTC | CASSSDSIYYEQFF | TRBV5-1 | NA | TRBJ2-1 | NA
TGCAGTGCTAGAGGTATAGGGACTAGCGGGCTTCGAATGGTGGATACGCAGTATTTT | CSARGIGTSGLRMVDTQYF | TRBV20-1 | TRBD2 | TRBJ2-3 | few
TGCGCCAGCAGCAACCGACAGATTTCCTACGAGCAGTACTTC | CASSNRQISYEQYF | TRBV5-1 | NA | TRBJ2-7 | NA
TGCAGTGCTCAAGCGGGGGATAAAGAGACCCAGTACTTC | CSAQAGDKETQYF | TRBV20-1 | TRBD2 | TRBJ2-5 | NA
TGCGCCAGCAGTGACGGAGCGGAGATCACAGATACGCAGTATTTT | CASSDGAEITDTQYF | TRBV10-1 | NA | TRBJ2-3 | NA
TGCAGTGCTAGGCGGGTAGCGATGAATGAGCAGTTCTTC | CSARRVAMNEQFF | TRBV20-1 | NA | TRBJ2-1 | NA